This passage covers 18 T cell receptor beta chains from one sample sequenced in a study of OX40 agonist ivuxolimab in advanced cancers. Profiled with immunoSEQ multiplex PCR; TCRdb holds only in-frame clones, not every one. The sample lists some 90,000 clones; approximately 89% were seen once. The sequencing used CD4+ or CD8+ T cells sorted from blood, collected in a trial of the OX40 agonist ivuxolimab. These receptor sequences come from an adult with an advanced solid tumor such as melanoma, head and neck, liver or kidney cancer.

V is TRBV7-9 and J is TRBJ1-4, with 7 bases fitting TRBD1. The germline CDR1 and CDR2 sequences are SEHNR and FQNEAQ (reference sequence). The V segment lost 2 bases and the J segment 3 bases; nucleotides outside the gene matches: 3. The CDR3 is made up of 15 amino acids. CDR3 sequence: CASSLRGQANEKLFF. The CDR3 DNA is TGTGCCAGCAGCTTAAGGGGGCAGGCTAATGAAAAACTGTTTTTT.

The chain combines TRBV5-6 with TRBJ1-2; D call uncertain. Germline lookup yields CDR1 SGHDT and CDR2 YYEEEE. V shed 4 bases and J shed 0 bases, with 7 bases lying between them. The CDR3 spans 13 residues. CDR3: CASSPWANYGYTF. In nucleotides, the CDR3 is TGTGCCAGCAGCCCCTGGGCTAACTATGGCTACACCTTC.

The chain combines TRBV19 with TRBJ1-1; possibly TRBD1 for D (5 bases). Trimming left V 7 bases short and J 3 bases short, with 9 bases between. The CDR3 has 12 residues. The germline CDR1 and CDR2 sequences are LNHDA and SQIVND (reference sequence). The CDR3 is CASTGGDTEAFF. CDR3 coding DNA: TGTGCCAGTACGGGAGGGGACACTGAAGCTTTCTTT. Full variable domain (rest looked up from reference TRBV19 and TRBJ1-1): DGGITQSPKYLFRKEGQNVTLSCEQNLNHDAMYWYRQDPGQGLRLIYYSQIVNDFQKGDIAEGYSVSREKKESFPLTVTSAQKNPTAFYLCASTGGDTEAFFGQGTRLTVV.

This clone was detected once. The genes are TRBV19 and TRBJ1-1; D is undetermined. The CDR3 has 13 residues. The ends were cut back, 3 bases at V and 1 base at J, with 6 bases in the middle. Germline CDR1 is LNHDA and CDR2 is SQIVND (reference sequence). This CDR3 reads CASSIGRNTEAFF. CDR3 DNA sequence: TGTGCCAGTAGTATTGGGAGGAACACTGAAGCTTTCTTT.

The genes are TRBV27 and TRBJ2-6; D might be TRBD1 (6 bases). V was shortened by 7 bases and J by 0 bases, with 22 bases between the two germline ends. CDR3 length: 19 residues. Germline V gene sequence: CDR1 MNHEY, CDR2 SMNVEV (reference sequence). CDR3 region: CASTKVRGGQNSGANVLTF. CDR3 bases: TGTGCCAGCACCAAGGTGAGAGGGGGACAAAACTCTGGGGCCAACGTCCTGACTTTC.

The chain couples TRBV28 to TRBJ1-1; 8 bases fit TRBD1. This CDR3 is built from 17 residues. V was pared by 5 bases and J by 1 base, with 12 bases of the junction left unmatched. Germline loops: CDR1 MDHEN, CDR2 SYDVKM. The CDR3 sequence: CASSRDRNSPSNTEAFF. CDR3 DNA sequence: TGTGCCAGCAGTCGGGACAGGAACAGTCCATCGAACACTGAAGCTTTCTTT.

J is TRBJ1-1 and V is TRBV28, with 12 bases matching TRBD1. J was trimmed by 3 bases and V by 8 bases; bases with no gene match: 7. The CDR3 totals 15 residues. CDR1 MDHEN and CDR2 SYDVKM come from the germline V gene. The DNA of the CDR3 is TGTGCCAGCGGGGGGACAGGGGGCTCACACACTGAAGCTTTCTTT. Residues: CASGGTGGSHTEAFF.

This CDR3 is CSSRDHQETQYF. Written as DNA, the CDR3 is TGCAGCTCCCGGGACCACCAAGAGACCCAGTACTTC. This chain links TRBV29-1 with TRBJ2-5; TRBD1 or TRBD2 may be the D gene (5 bases each). The V end lost 8 bases, the J end lost 0 bases, and 10 bases lay between the germline ends. This CDR3 comprises 12 residues. Germline V gene sequence: CDR1 SQVTM, CDR2 ANQGSEA.

The V and J genes are TRBV5-1 and TRBJ2-1; no reliable D call. V lost 2 bases and J lost 10, with 16 bases in between. CDR1 is SGHRS, CDR2 YFSETQ, per germline. This CDR3 is built from 14 residues. CDR3 bases: TGCGCCAGCAGCTTTCGTTGGGTGCCGAGGGAGCAGTTCTTC. The encoded protein is CASSFRWVPREQFF.

This clone was found many times. The chain joins TRBV14 to TRBJ2-1; D perhaps matches TRBD2 (5 bases). This CDR3 has 15 residues. V dropped 4 bases and J dropped 0 bases, with 10 bases sitting between them. Germline CDR1 SGHDN, CDR2 FVKESK. The CDR3 loop is CASSLLGSSYNEQFF. In nucleotides, the CDR3 is TGTGCCAGCAGCCTACTAGGGAGCTCCTACAATGAGCAGTTCTTC. Full variable domain (outside the CDR3, taken from reference TRBV14 and TRBJ2-1): EAGVTQFPSHSVIEKGQTVTLRCDPISGHDNLYWYRRVMGKEIKFLLHFVKESKQDESGMPNNRFLAERTGGTYSTLKVQPAELEDSGVYFCASSLLGSSYNEQFFGPGTRLTVL.

V is TRBV19 and J is TRBJ1-5; D unclear. This CDR3 has 13 residues. V lost 5 bases and J lost 0, with 5 bases in between. Germline CDR1 reads LNHDA; CDR2 reads SQIVND (reference sequence). The CDR3 is CASSPYSNQPQHF. The DNA for the CDR3 is TGTGCCAGTAGTCCATATAGCAATCAGCCCCAGCATTTT.

The chain uses TRBV18 and TRBJ2-1; the match to TRBD2 covers 8 bases. The germline gives CDR1 KGHSH, CDR2 LQKENI. This CDR3 spans 15 amino acids. With V trimmed by 6 bases and J by 7 bases, 11 bases remained unmatched. The CDR3 loop is CASSPAGEVENEQFF. The DNA of the CDR3 is TGTGCCAGCTCCCCAGCGGGAGAGGTCGAAAATGAGCAGTTCTTC.

This chain uses TRBV6-5 with TRBJ2-7; 8 bases are a match to TRBD2. The CDR3 spans 15 residues. Germline V gene lookup returns CDR1 MNHEY and CDR2 SVGAGI. Germline trimming cut 4 bases from V and 3 bases from J; bases unmatched to any gene: 8. The CDR3 protein is CASSFFPGTSYEQYF. CDR3 DNA: TGTGCCAGCAGTTTCTTTCCCGGGACTAGCTACGAGCAGTACTTC.

The rearrangement links TRBV27 to TRBJ1-5; 7 bases line up with TRBD1. The germline V gene has CDR1 MNHEY and CDR2 SMNVEV (reference sequence). The V gene end was trimmed by 10 bases and the J gene end by 1 base; junction bases not matched to a gene: 10. The CDR3 consists of 15 residues. In DNA form, the CDR3 reads TGTGCCATTCTAAACCGGGACAGAAGCAATCAGCCCCAGCATTTT. This translates into CAILNRDRSNQPQHF.

This chain connects TRBV5-1 to TRBJ2-7, with 10 nucleotides matching TRBD2. This CDR3 has 16 residues. V lost 4 bases to trimming and J lost 3 bases; unmatched junction nucleotides: 10. Per germline, CDR1 SGHRS and CDR2 YFSETQ. CDR3 protein: CASSQTSGRKNYEQYF. The CDR3 bases are TGCGCCAGCAGCCAGACTAGCGGGCGTAAAAACTACGAGCAGTACTTC.

The chain employs TRBV20-1 and TRBJ2-5; TRBD1 matches 7 bases. The CDR3 contains 11 residues. Germline values: CDR1 DFQATT, CDR2 SNEGSKA (reference sequence). CDR3 in amino acids: CRGDSQETQYF. The CDR3 region has the DNA TGCAGGGGGGACAGCCAAGAGACCCAGTACTTC.

The gene calls are TRBV28 and TRBJ2-6; D unclear. V lost 8 bases, J lost 1 base, and 6 bases lay in between. Germline V gene lookup returns CDR1 MDHEN and CDR2 SYDVKM. The CDR3 is 13 residues long. The CDR3: CASSTSGANVLTF. The CDR3 nucleotides are TGTGCCAGCTCTACTTCTGGGGCCAACGTCCTGACTTTC. Based on the CDR3 plus reference TRBV28 and TRBJ2-6, the full variable domain is DVKVTQSSRYLVKRTGEKVFLECVQDMDHENMFWYRQDPGLGLRLIYFSYDVKMKEKGDIPEGYSVSREKKERFSLILESASTNQTSMYLCASSTSGANVLTFGAGSRLTVL.

CDR3 nucleotide sequence: TGTGCCAGCTCCCCCACAGGGGAGACTGAAGCTTTCTTT. This gives the protein CASSPTGETEAFF. The rearrangement joins TRBV6-6 to TRBJ1-1, with 7 nucleotides matching TRBD1. V lost 8 bases, J lost 5 bases, and 8 bases stayed unmatched. Looked up from germline, CDR1 is MNHNY and CDR2 is SVGAGI (reference sequence). The CDR3 totals 13 residues.